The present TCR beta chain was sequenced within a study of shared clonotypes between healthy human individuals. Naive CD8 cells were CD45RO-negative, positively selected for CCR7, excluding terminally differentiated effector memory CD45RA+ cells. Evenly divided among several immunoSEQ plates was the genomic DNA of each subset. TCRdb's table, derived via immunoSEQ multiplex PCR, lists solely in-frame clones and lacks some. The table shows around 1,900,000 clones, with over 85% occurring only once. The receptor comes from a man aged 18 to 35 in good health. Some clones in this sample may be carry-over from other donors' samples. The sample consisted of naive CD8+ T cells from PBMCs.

The CDR3 sequence is CASSVAASYTEAFF. The CDR3 DNA follows: TGTGCCAGCAGCGTAGCAGCGAGCTACACTGAAGCTTTCTTT. The chain is built from TRBV9 and TRBJ1-1; D is undetermined. Deletions cut 0 bases from V and 3 bases from J, with 9 bases between. CDR1 and CDR2 from the germline V gene are SGDLS and YYNGEE. The CDR3 contains 14 residues.